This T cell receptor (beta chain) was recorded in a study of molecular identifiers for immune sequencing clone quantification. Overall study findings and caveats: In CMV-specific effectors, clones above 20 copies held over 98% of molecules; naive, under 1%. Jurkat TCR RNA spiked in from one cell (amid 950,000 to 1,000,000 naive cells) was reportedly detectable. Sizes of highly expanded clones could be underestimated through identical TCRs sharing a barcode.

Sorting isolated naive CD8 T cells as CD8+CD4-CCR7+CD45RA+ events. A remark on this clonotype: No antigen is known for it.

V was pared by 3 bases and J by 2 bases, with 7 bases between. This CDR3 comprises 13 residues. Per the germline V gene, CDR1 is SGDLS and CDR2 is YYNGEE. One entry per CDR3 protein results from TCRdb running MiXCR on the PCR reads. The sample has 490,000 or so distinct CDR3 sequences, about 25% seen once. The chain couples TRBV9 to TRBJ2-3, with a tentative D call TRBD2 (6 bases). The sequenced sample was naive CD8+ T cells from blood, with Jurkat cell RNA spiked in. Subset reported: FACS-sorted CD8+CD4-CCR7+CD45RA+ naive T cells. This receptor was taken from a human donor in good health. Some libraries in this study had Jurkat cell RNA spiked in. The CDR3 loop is CASSGGVTDTQYF. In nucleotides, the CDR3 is TGTGCCAGCAGCGGGGGGGTCACAGATACGCAGTATTTT.